The 30 T cell receptor beta chains below come from one sample, sequenced in a study of monozygotic twins with inflammatory bowel disease. Reanalyzing the 5' RACE reads, TCRdb keeps one entry per CDR3 protein, without DNA. This sample's clone table lists over 120,000 distinct CDR3 sequences. Sequenced sample: blood. These receptors originate from a human donor with ulcerative colitis or Crohn's disease, or a healthy co-twin of an affected twin (not recorded which).

The CDR3 spells CASSSFPLTGAYEQYF. This chain joins TRBV7-2 and TRBJ2-7; no DNA is available, so the TRBD1 call from TCRdb remains unchecked. The V gene's germline CDR1 is SGHTA and CDR2 FQGNSA. The CDR3 has 16 amino acids.

The V and J genes are TRBV5-1 and TRBJ2-7; TCRdb designates TRBD1, a call that cannot be tested without DNA. Germline V gene lookup returns CDR1 SGHRS and CDR2 YFSETQ. The CDR3 is made up of 14 amino acids. CDR3 region: CASSLAQGAYEQYF.

The rearrangement links TRBV3-1 to TRBJ2-1. CDR1 is LGHDT and CDR2 is YNNKEL in the germline V gene (reference sequence). This CDR3 is 14 amino acids long. CDR3 sequence reads: CASSQDPRGDEQFF.

The chain is built from TRBV7-2 and TRBJ1-1; the D call from TCRdb, TRBD1, cannot be confirmed without DNA. Germline CDR1 and CDR2: SGHTA and FQGNSA. The CDR3 consists of 13 residues. This CDR3 is CASSSQENTEAFF.

J is TRBJ1-5 and V is TRBV19; the D call from TCRdb, TRBD1, cannot be confirmed without DNA. Germline V lookup: CDR1 LNHDA, CDR2 SQIVND (reference sequence). There are 13 residues in the CDR3. CDR3 region: CASSPTTVQPQHF. The entire variable domain, with the rest obtained from reference TRBV19 and TRBJ1-5, is as follows: DGGITQSPKYLFRKEGQNVTLSCEQNLNHDAMYWYRQDPGQGLRLIYYSQIVNDFQKGDIAEGYSVSREKKESFPLTVTSAQKNPTAFYLCASSPTTVQPQHFGDGTRLSIL.

J is TRBJ1-4 and V is TRBV30; TCRdb's assignment of TRBD1 cannot be checked, as there is no DNA. This CDR3 has 15 residues. Germline V gives CDR1 GTSNPN, CDR2 SVGIG (reference sequence). CDR3 loop: CAWSEGGQPNEKLFF.

V is TRBV7-2 and J is TRBJ1-6; there is no DNA to check the TCRdb D call of TRBD1. This CDR3 spans 17 amino acids. Germline CDR1 SGHTA, CDR2 FQGNSA. CDR3 sequence: CASSLPNGQKARSPLHF.

The rearrangement links TRBV7-7 to TRBJ2-2; the TCRdb call, TRBD2, lacks DNA for checking. This CDR3 comprises 15 residues. CDR1 SSHAT and CDR2 FNYEAQ come from the germline V gene (reference sequence). CDR3 loop: CASSLGSPFWGELFF. The full variable domain, in which reference TRBV7-7 and TRBJ2-2 provide the parts outside the CDR3, is GAGVSQSPRYKVTKRGQDVTLRCDPISSHATLYWYQQALGQGPEFLTYFNYEAQPDKSGLPSDRFSAERPEGSISTLTIQRTEQRDSAMYRCASSLGSPFWGELFFGEGSRLTVL.

Here the CDR3 reads CASSGGVQGMWDEQYF. The chain links TRBV2 to TRBJ2-7; lacking DNA, the TRBD1 call made by TCRdb goes unchecked. From germline, CDR1 is SNHLY and CDR2 FYNNEI. The CDR3 totals 16 residues.

The chain uses TRBV7-2 and TRBJ2-1; the D call of TRBD2 rests on TCRdb alone, since no DNA is present to check it. Germline CDR1 and CDR2: SGHTA and FQGNSA. The CDR3 has 16 amino acids. CDR3 residues: CASRSLSGRAYNEQFF.

CDR3 region: CASSLIGDNEQFF. The chain recombines TRBV5-6 with TRBJ2-1. This CDR3 is built from 13 residues. CDR1 and CDR2 (germline): SGHDT, YYEEEE.

The chain recombines TRBV7-3 with TRBJ2-1; TCRdb outputs TRBD2, but without DNA this stays unchecked. The CDR3 consists of 14 residues. CDR1 is SGHTA and CDR2 is FQGTGA in the germline V gene. The CDR3 reads CASSASGPNNEQFF.

The genes are TRBV27 and TRBJ1-6. Germline CDR1 reads MNHEY; CDR2 reads SMNVEV (reference sequence). The CDR3 length is 17 residues. The chain's CDR3 is CASRPILGRGANSPLHF.

This sequence joins TRBV27 and TRBJ2-5; the TCRdb call, TRBD2, lacks DNA for checking. The CDR3 runs 16 residues. Germline CDR1 and CDR2: MNHEY and SMNVEV (reference sequence). The CDR3: CATRQGKTSAQETQYF.

This chain uses TRBV28 with TRBJ1-4; TCRdb reports TRBD1, a call that lacks DNA to check it against. Germline CDR1 reads MDHEN; CDR2 reads SYDVKM. This CDR3 spans 14 amino acids. This chain's CDR3 is CASTPTGRGEKLFF. The complete variable domain, with remaining parts taken from reference TRBV28 and TRBJ1-4, reads DVKVTQSSRYLVKRTGEKVFLECVQDMDHENMFWYRQDPGLGLRLIYFSYDVKMKEKGDIPEGYSVSREKKERFSLILESASTNQTSMYLCASTPTGRGEKLFFGSGTQLSVL.

The chain uses TRBV4-2 and TRBJ2-7; TCRdb's D gene call, TRBD1, goes unchecked for lack of DNA. This CDR3 is 14 amino acids long. Germline loops: CDR1 LGHNA, CDR2 YNFKEQ. CDR3 in amino acids: CAGSHPGQDLEQYF.

The CDR3 sequence: CASSQGTGASDNYGYTF. V and J are TRBV9 and TRBJ1-2; TCRdb's assignment of TRBD1 cannot be checked, as there is no DNA. CDR1 is SGDLS, CDR2 YYNGEE, per germline. The CDR3 has 17 amino acids.

The genes are TRBV7-7 and TRBJ2-1; TCRdb indicates TRBD1, and absent DNA this call remains unverified. Germline assignment: CDR1 SSHAT and CDR2 FNYEAQ (reference sequence). The CDR3 has 18 amino acids. The CDR3 sequence is CASSLDPRETSSYNEQFF.

V gene TRBV7-9 combines with J gene TRBJ2-7; the D call of TRBD2 rests on TCRdb alone, since no DNA is present to check it. The CDR3 extends over 15 amino acids. Germline CDR1 and CDR2: SEHNR and FQNEAQ (reference sequence). CDR3 sequence: CASSLATGARGEQYF.

The V gene is TRBV9, the J gene TRBJ2-7; TCRdb picks TRBD2, but there is no DNA to check that call. Germline CDR1 is SGDLS and CDR2 is YYNGEE. This CDR3 is 14 amino acids long. The CDR3 sequence: CASSVGGTSVEQYF. Filled out from reference TRBV9 and TRBJ2-7, the complete variable domain reads DSGVTQTPKHLITATGQRVTLRCSPRSGDLSVYWYQQSLDQGLQFLIQYYNGEERAKGNILERFSAQQFPDLHSELNLSSLELGDSALYFCASSVGGTSVEQYFGPGTRLTVT.

The chain has TRBV20-1 and TRBJ1-4; TCRdb's D gene call, TRBD1, goes unchecked for lack of DNA. Germline V gene sequence: CDR1 DFQATT, CDR2 SNEGSKA (reference sequence). This CDR3 comprises 12 residues. The CDR3 loop is CSAQGFNEKLFF.

The chain joins TRBV7-6 to TRBJ1-4. The CDR3 length is 13 residues. Per the germline V gene, CDR1 is SGHVS and CDR2 is FNYEAQ. The CDR3 here is CASSFQAHEKLFF.

The rearrangement links TRBV24-1 to TRBJ1-1; absent DNA, TCRdb's TRBD1 call cannot be checked. The CDR3 has 14 amino acids. The germline gives CDR1 KGHDR, CDR2 SFDVKD. The CDR3 reads CATSDFKGDTEAFF.

Here the CDR3 reads CSASPLESYNEQFF. The chain joins TRBV20-1 to TRBJ2-1; the TCRdb D gene call, TRBD1, has no DNA to confirm it. Germline V gene sequence: CDR1 DFQATT, CDR2 SNEGSKA (reference sequence). CDR3 length equals 14 residues.

The chain employs TRBV29-1 and TRBJ1-1; with no DNA, the TCRdb D assignment of TRBD1 cannot be verified. Germline V CDR1 and CDR2: SQVTM, ANQGSEA. The CDR3 spans 16 residues. Here the CDR3 reads CSVERWDRERNTEAFF.

The V and J genes are TRBV5-4 and TRBJ2-5. The CDR3 extends over 13 amino acids. Germline CDR1 and CDR2: SGHNT and YYREEE (reference sequence). The chain's CDR3 is CASSLHREETQYF.

V usage is TRBV7-9 and J usage is TRBJ2-5; the D call from TCRdb, TRBD1, cannot be confirmed without DNA. The CDR3 runs to 13 residues. Per the germline V gene, CDR1 is SEHNR and CDR2 is FQNEAQ (reference sequence). This CDR3 is CASSIQGWETQYF. The full variable domain, with the rest looked up from reference TRBV7-9 and TRBJ2-5, is DTGVSQNPRHKITKRGQNVTFRCDPISEHNRLYWYRQTLGQGPEFLTYFQNEAQLEKSRLLSDRFSAERPKGSFSTLEIQRTEQGDSAMYLCASSIQGWETQYFGPGTRLLVL.

The genes are TRBV20-1 and TRBJ1-2; with no DNA, the TCRdb D assignment of TRBD1 cannot be verified. The CDR3 length is 11 residues. Germline CDR1 DFQATT, CDR2 SNEGSKA (reference sequence). CDR3 in amino acids: CSARRGDGYTF.

This chain's CDR3 is CVSSIRGNQPQHF. This chain joins TRBV19 and TRBJ1-5. This CDR3 is built from 13 residues. CDR1 LNHDA and CDR2 SQIVND come from the germline V gene (reference sequence).

This sequence joins TRBV7-3 and TRBJ2-1. CDR1 is SGHTA and CDR2 is FQGTGA in the germline V gene. The CDR3 length is 17 residues. The CDR3 sequence: CASSPDGRRSSYNEQFF.